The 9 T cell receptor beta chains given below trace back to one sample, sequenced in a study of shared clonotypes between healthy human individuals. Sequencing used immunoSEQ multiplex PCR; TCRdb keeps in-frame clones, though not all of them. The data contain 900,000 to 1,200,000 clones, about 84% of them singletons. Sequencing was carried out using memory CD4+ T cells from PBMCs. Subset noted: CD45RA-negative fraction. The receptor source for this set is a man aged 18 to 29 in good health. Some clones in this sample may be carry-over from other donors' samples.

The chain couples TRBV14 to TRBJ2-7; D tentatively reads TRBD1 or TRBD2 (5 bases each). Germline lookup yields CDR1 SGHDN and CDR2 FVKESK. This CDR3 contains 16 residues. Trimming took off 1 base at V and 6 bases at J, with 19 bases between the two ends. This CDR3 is CASSQAWGTAGGEQYF. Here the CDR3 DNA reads TGTGCCAGCAGCCAAGCATGGGGGACCGCGGGTGGCGAGCAGTACTTC. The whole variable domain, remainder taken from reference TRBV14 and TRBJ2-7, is EAGVTQFPSHSVIEKGQTVTLRCDPISGHDNLYWYRRVMGKEIKFLLHFVKESKQDESGMPNNRFLAERTGGTYSTLKVQPAELEDSGVYFCASSQAWGTAGGEQYFGPGTRLTVT.

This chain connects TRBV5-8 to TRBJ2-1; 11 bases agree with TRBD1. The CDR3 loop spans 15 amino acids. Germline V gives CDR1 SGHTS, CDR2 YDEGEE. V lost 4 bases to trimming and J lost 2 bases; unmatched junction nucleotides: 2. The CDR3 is CASSGTGGTYNEQFF. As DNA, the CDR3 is TGTGCCAGCAGCGGGACAGGGGGAACCTACAATGAGCAGTTCTTC.

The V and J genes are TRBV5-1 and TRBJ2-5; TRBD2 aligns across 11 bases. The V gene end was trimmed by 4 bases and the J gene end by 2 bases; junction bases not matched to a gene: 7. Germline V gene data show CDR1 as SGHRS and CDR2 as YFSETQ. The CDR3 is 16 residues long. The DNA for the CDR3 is TGCGCCAGCAGCCGAGGGACTAGCGGAAAACAAGAGACCCAGTACTTC. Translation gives CASSRGTSGKQETQYF.

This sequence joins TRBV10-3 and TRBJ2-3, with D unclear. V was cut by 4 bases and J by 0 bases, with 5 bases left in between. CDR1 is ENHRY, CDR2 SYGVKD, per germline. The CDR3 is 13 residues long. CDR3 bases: TGTGCCATCAGTGGGCCCAGCACAGATACGCAGTATTTT. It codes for CAISGPSTDTQYF.

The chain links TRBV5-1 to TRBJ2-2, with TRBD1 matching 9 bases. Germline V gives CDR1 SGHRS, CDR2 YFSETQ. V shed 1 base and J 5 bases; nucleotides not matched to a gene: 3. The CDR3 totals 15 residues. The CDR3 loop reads CASSLLGTGTGELFF. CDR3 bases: TGCGCCAGCAGCTTGCTCGGGACAGGGACCGGGGAGCTGTTTTTT.

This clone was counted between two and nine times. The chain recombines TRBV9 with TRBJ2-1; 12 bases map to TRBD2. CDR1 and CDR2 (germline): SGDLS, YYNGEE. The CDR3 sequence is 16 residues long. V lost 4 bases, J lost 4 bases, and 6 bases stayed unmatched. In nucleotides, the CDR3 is TGTGCCAGCAGCACCACAGGACTAGCGGGATACAATGAGCAGTTCTTC. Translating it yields CASSTTGLAGYNEQFF. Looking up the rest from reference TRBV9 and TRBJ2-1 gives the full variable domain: DSGVTQTPKHLITATGQRVTLRCSPRSGDLSVYWYQQSLDQGLQFLIQYYNGEERAKGNILERFSAQQFPDLHSELNLSSLELGDSALYFCASSTTGLAGYNEQFFGPGTRLTVL.

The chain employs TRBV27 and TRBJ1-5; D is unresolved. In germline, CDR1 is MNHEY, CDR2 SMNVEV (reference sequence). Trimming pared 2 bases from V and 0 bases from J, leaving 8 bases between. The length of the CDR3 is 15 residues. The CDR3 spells CASSLEYYSNQPQHF. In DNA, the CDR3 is TGTGCCAGCAGTTTAGAGTATTATAGCAATCAGCCCCAGCATTTT.

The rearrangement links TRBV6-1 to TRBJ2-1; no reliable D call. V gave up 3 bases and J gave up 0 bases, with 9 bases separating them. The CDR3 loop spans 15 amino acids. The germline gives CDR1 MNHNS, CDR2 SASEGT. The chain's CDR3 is CASSDQQSSYNEQFF. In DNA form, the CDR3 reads TGTGCCAGCAGTGACCAGCAGAGCTCCTACAATGAGCAGTTCTTC.

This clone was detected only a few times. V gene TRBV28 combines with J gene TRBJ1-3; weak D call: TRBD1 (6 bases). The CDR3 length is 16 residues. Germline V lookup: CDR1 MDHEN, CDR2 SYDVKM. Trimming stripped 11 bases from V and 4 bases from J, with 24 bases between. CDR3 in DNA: TGTGCCTCAAACGAGGGGGGCAGGGGAAGAGGAAACACCATATATTTT. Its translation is CASNEGGRGRGNTIYF.